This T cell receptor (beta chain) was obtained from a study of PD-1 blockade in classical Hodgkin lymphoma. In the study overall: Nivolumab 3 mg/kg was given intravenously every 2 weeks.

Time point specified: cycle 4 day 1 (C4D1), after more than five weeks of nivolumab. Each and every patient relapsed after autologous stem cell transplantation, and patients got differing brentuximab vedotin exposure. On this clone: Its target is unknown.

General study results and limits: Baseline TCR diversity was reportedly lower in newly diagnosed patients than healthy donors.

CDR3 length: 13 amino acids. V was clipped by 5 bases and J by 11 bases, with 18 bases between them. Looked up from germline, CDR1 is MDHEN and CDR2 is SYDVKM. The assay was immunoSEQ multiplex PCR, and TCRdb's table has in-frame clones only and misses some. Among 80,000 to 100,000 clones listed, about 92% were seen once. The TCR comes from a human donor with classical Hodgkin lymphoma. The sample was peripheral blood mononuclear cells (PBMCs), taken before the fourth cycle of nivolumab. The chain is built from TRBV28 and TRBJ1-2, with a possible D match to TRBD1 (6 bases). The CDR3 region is CASSPMDSTPYTF. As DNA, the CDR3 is TGTGCCAGCAGTCCGATGGACAGCACCCCTTACACCTTC.